This T cell receptor beta chain was obtained from a study of cytomegalovirus exposure and HLA in healthy donors. This clone was found once. Its specificity is unknown. Whole-study findings and limits: CMV serostatus was the only recorded immune exposure for donors. A later analysis revealed that TCR association rates differed between HLA loci, peaking at DRB1 and bottoming out at HLA-C.

The CDR3 spans 15 residues. Germline values: CDR1 LGHNA, CDR2 YNFKEQ. V lost 4 bases, J lost 2 bases, and 4 bases stayed unmatched. The PCR had 60 Vbeta and 13 Jbeta primers. The protocol was immunoSEQ multiplex PCR, while the TCRdb copy is restricted to in-frame clones and leaves out a portion. The sample contains 90,000 to 150,000 clones, roughly 65% of which appear only once. The chain is built from TRBV4-2 and TRBJ2-5, with 10 bases fitting TRBD1. Sequenced sample: PBMCs. The source of this sequence is a middle-aged man in good health and CMV-seropositive. CDR3: CASSPGDRGQETQYF. For the CDR3, the DNA is TGTGCCAGCAGCCCAGGGGACAGGGGTCAAGAGACCCAGTACTTC.